A selection of T cell receptor beta chains follows, all from one sample in a study of cytomegalovirus exposure and HLA in healthy donors. Here immunoSEQ multiplex PCR was the method, and the copy in TCRdb shows in-frame clones only, minus some. The sample contains approximately 70,000 clones, approximately 67% of which appear only once. Sequencing input: PBMCs. The source of these receptors is a man aged 40-55 years in good health and CMV-seropositive. Both conserved end residues are part of each CDR3. A D gene is named only where the DNA matches it firmly. The size entry is marked missing in some rows and otherwise reads once, few, many or a size class.

TRBJ1-1 TRBV7-9 . . CASSAPGTSYTEAFF TGTGCCAGCAGCGCCCCCGGGACATCGTACACTGAAGCTTTCTTT
TRBJ1-4 TRBV27 few . CASSGRLNEKLFF TGTGCCAGCAGCGGGAGACTGAATGAAAAACTGTTTTTT
TRBJ1-6 TRBV9 . TRBD1 CASSFTTGGNSPLHF TGTGCCAGCAGTTTCACAACAGGGGGGAATTCACCCCTCCACTTT
TRBJ1-5 TRBV6-1 few TRBD1 CASSDHGAQGRKSQHF TGTGCCAGCAGTGATCACGGGGCACAGGGGCGGAAGAGCCAGCATTTT
TRBJ1-2 TRBV6-5 . . CATGLQGEVGGYTF TGTGCCACCGGATTACAGGGTGAAGTCGGCGGCTACACCTTC
TRBJ1-4 TRBV25-1 . TRBD1 CASSERTGVATNEKLFF TGTGCCAGCAGTGAACGTACAGGGGTGGCAACTAATGAAAAACTGTTTTTT
TRBJ2-5 TRBV28 . TRBD1 CASSSYRDRETQYF TGTGCCAGCAGTTCATACCGGGACAGGGAGACCCAGTACTTC
TRBJ2-7 TRBV7-9 . TRBD1 CASSLAGQGNYEQYF TGTGCCAGCAGCTTAGCGGGACAGGGGAACTACGAGCAGTACTTC
TRBJ2-7 TRBV18 . . CASSPQGAYEQYF TGTGCCAGCTCACCACAGGGAGCCTACGAGCAGTACTTC
TRBJ2-3 TRBV5-1 . TRBD2 CASSRDGTSVGDTQYF TGCGCCAGCAGCCGGGACGGGACTAGCGTGGGGGATACGCAGTATTTT
TRBJ1-5 TRBV28 . . CASRSPLGVSNQPQHF TGTGCCAGCAGATCTCCTCTAGGGGTGAGCAATCAGCCCCAGCATTTT
TRBJ2-7 TRBV7-9 . . CASSDPRDSSYEQYF TGTGCCAGCAGCGATCCGCGAGACTCTTCCTACGAGCAGTACTTC
TRBJ2-7 TRBV19 . TRBD1 CASSIGTGTYEQYF TGTGCCAGTAGTATAGGGACAGGGACCTACGAGCAGTACTTC
TRBJ2-3 TRBV7-8 . . CASSLEGSADTQYF TGTGCCAGCAGCTTAGAAGGTAGCGCAGATACGCAGTATTTT
TRBJ2-6 TRBV2 . TRBD1 CASYKGGAGANVLTF TGTGCCAGCTATAAAGGGGGCGCTGGGGCCAACGTCCTGACTTTC
TRBJ2-3 TRBV6-4 . TRBD2 CASSVSGGSDTQYF TGTGCCAGCAGTGTCAGCGGGGGATCAGATACGCAGTATTTT